The T cell receptor (beta chain) described here comes from a study of T cell responses to AZD1222 COVID-19 vaccine. Study-wide findings and caveats: Once two AZD1222 doses were given, Spike-specific TCR breadth and depth went up. Repertoires were obtained solely post-peak T cell response.

To note about this clone: Antigen specificity is unknown.

Method: immunoSEQ multiplex PCR; TCRdb's copy keeps in-frame clones and lacks some. Of some 150,000 clones in the sample, approximately 89% are singletons; the top ten hold more than 3%. Between the trimmed V and J ends, which lost 5 bases and 6 bases, there was a span of 14 bases. CDR1 MNHEY and CDR2 SMNVEV come from the germline V gene (reference sequence). The CDR3 consists of 13 residues. This receptor was obtained from an adult in good health. The rearrangement joins TRBV27 to TRBJ2-7, with D perhaps being TRBD1 or TRBD2 (6 bases each). The source material was peripheral blood, sampled on day 0 of MenACWY control vaccination. The CDR3 spells CASSGGGHVEQYF. The CDR3 DNA is TGTGCCAGCAGTGGAGGGGGTCATGTCGAGCAGTACTTC.